This T cell receptor (beta chain) is from a study of CD8+ T cells in alopecia areata. Study-level results: Alphabeta T cells residing in normal skin are also sequenced in scalp samples. Greater clonality was observed in lesional scalp samples, especially alopecia totalis/universalis, versus normal scalp. With patients, TCR sharing proved less clear than in mice, a difference possibly related to HLA.

As concerns this clone: Its cognate antigen is unknown.

Investigators isolated RNA and reverse transcribed it into cDNA to act as the sequencing template. Method: immunoSEQ multiplex PCR; TCRdb's copy keeps in-frame clones and lacks some. The sample lists about 140,000 clones, less than 75% occurring once. V gave up 3 bases and J gave up 7 bases; unmatched junction bases: 16. Germline lookup yields CDR1 MDHEN and CDR2 SYDVKM. This CDR3 contains 17 residues. The receptor was derived from a human donor in good health. Sequencing used CD8+ T cells sorted from blood. J is TRBJ2-7 and V is TRBV28; TRBD1 matches 9 bases. CDR3 sequence reads: CASSLFMGQGLFGEQYF. The CDR3 bases are TGTGCCAGCAGTTTGTTCATGGGACAGGGACTTTTCGGGGAGCAGTACTTC.